These 15 T cell receptor beta chains share one sample of origin, sequenced in a study of blood T cell repertoires in COVID-19 (TCRdb year 2020). Library preparation employed the immunoSEQ multiplex PCR assay. TCRdb provides this immuneACCESS table in a form limited to in-frame rearrangements. Some clones are lacking; in checked studies, under half of them reflect an unresolved V gene, and why the rest are absent is not known. The sample table records more than 200,000 clones; around 87% of these occur just once. Of the sample, around 5% is held by the ten largest clones. The sample consisted of peripheral blood. These receptor sequences come from a woman aged 60-70 years with COVID-19, enrolled during active disease.

This clone was found once. The chain recombines TRBV30 with TRBJ2-7; a weak D match, TRBD2 (5 bases). Germline V gene data show CDR1 as GTSNPN and CDR2 as SVGIG (reference sequence). The CDR3 length is 12 residues. CDR3 amino acids: CAGSLRTYEQYF. CDR3 in DNA: TGTGCTGGGAGCCTTCGTACTTACGAGCAGTACTTC.

The rearrangement links TRBV11-2 to TRBJ1-1; D is unresolved. This CDR3 contains 14 residues. The germline CDR1 and CDR2 sequences are SGHAT and FQNNGV. V lost 2 bases and J lost 1, with 8 bases in between. The CDR3 DNA reads TGTGCCAGCAGCTTATACGCGGCGAACACTGAAGCTTTCTTT. Translated, it gives CASSLYAANTEAFF.

This CDR3 reads CASSLDIGLGADYEQYF. CDR3 in DNA: TGTGCCAGCAGCTTAGATATTGGACTGGGGGCGGACTACGAGCAGTACTTC. V is TRBV11-2 and J is TRBJ2-7; TRBD1 is a possible D gene (6 bases). CDR3 length: 17 amino acids. The germline V and J ends were trimmed by 0 bases and 3 bases, with 18 bases remaining between them. Germline V gene data show CDR1 as SGHAT and CDR2 as FQNNGV. The whole variable domain, filled in from reference TRBV11-2 and TRBJ2-7, reads EAGVAQSPRYKIIEKRQSVAFWCNPISGHATLYWYQQILGQGPKLLIQFQNNGVVDDSQLPKDRFSAERLKGVDSTLKIQPAKLEDSAVYLCASSLDIGLGADYEQYFGPGTRLTVT.

This clone was detected once. The V and J genes are TRBV6-2 or TRBV6-3 and TRBJ2-7, with 7 bases aligning to TRBD1. Germline V gene sequence: CDR1 MNHEY, CDR2 SVGEGT. V was clipped by 6 bases and J by 7 bases; unmatched bases: 9. The length of the CDR3 is 13 residues. The CDR3 DNA follows: TGTGCCAGCAGCTATACAGGGGACGGGGAGCAGTACTTC. This sequence encodes CASSYTGDGEQYF.

This CDR3 is CASSRPTGSDTQYF. As DNA, the CDR3 is TGCGCCAGCAGCCGACCGACAGGGAGCGATACGCAGTATTTT. V gene TRBV5-1 combines with J gene TRBJ2-3, with 7 bases that match TRBD1. Looked up from germline, CDR1 is SGHRS and CDR2 is YFSETQ. V lost 4 bases and J lost 6; bases outside the gene matches: 8. This CDR3 region has 14 residues.

This rearrangement joins TRBV5-1 to TRBJ1-1, with TRBD1 matching over 11 bases. V lost 3 bases, J lost 10 bases, and 8 bases stayed unmatched. The CDR3 is 14 residues long. Germline values: CDR1 SGHRS, CDR2 YFSETQ. The CDR3 spells CASSSSRGTGGAFF. DNA of the CDR3: TGCGCCAGCAGCTCCAGTCGGGGGACAGGGGGAGCTTTCTTT.

V gene TRBV6-5 combines with J gene TRBJ1-6; maybe TRBD1 (5 bases). This CDR3 is 15 amino acids long. Trimming took 0 bases from V and 7 from J, leaving 10 bases between them. Per germline, CDR1 MNHEY and CDR2 SVGAGI. The CDR3, as DNA: TGTGCCAGCAGTTACTCGAGACAGAAAAATTCACCCCTCCACTTT. Translation gives CASSYSRQKNSPLHF.

This clone appeared a single time. The chain links TRBV11-2 to TRBJ2-7; D remains unclear. The CDR3 consists of 11 residues. The V gene lost 5 bases and the J gene lost 3 bases, with 5 bases spanning the gap. CDR1 SGHAT and CDR2 FQNNGV come from the germline V gene. CDR3 amino acids: CASSAYYEQYF. CDR3 DNA: TGTGCCAGCAGCGCCTACTACGAGCAGTACTTC.

The genes are TRBV7-2 and TRBJ2-5; TRBD2 matches 12 bases. The CDR3 is 15 residues long. Trimming took 5 bases from V and 3 from J; bases not matched to a gene: 4. The germline V gene has CDR1 SGHTA and CDR2 FQGNSA. In DNA form, the CDR3 reads TGTGCCAGCAGCCCTCTAGCGGGAGGGGAAGAGACCCAGTACTTC. Amino acid sequence: CASSPLAGGEETQYF.

V is TRBV4-1 and J is TRBJ1-6; TRBD1 matches 12 bases. This CDR3 has 18 residues. Germline trimming cut 4 bases from V and 7 bases from J; bases unmatched to any gene: 11. Per the germline V gene, CDR1 is MGHRA and CDR2 is YSYEKL. This CDR3 is CASSRLVPGQGANSPLHF. The CDR3 nucleotides are TGCGCCAGCAGCCGCCTTGTCCCGGGACAGGGGGCAAATTCACCCCTCCACTTT.

V is TRBV15 and J is TRBJ2-7; unclear D gene. Trimming left V 0 bases short and J 0 bases short, with 15 bases between. This CDR3 is built from 17 residues. Germline CDR1 LNHNV, CDR2 YYDKDF (reference sequence). The CDR3: CATSRDPPGWSSYEQYF. Here the CDR3 DNA reads TGTGCCACCAGCAGAGACCCGCCTGGATGGAGCTCCTACGAGCAGTACTTC.

The chain is built from TRBV15 and TRBJ2-5; 7 bases are a match to TRBD1. The CDR3 runs 16 residues. Looked up from germline, CDR1 is LNHNV and CDR2 is YYDKDF (reference sequence). With 2 bases clipped from V and 2 bases from J, the junction kept 8 bases outside the gene matches. As DNA, the CDR3 is TGTGCCACCAGCAGAACATACAGGGGTCCTCAAGAGACCCAGTACTTC. It is translated as CATSRTYRGPQETQYF.

There are a few counts of this clone. In the same sample, other DNA sequences code for this CDR3. V is TRBV7-3 and J is TRBJ2-5, with TRBD2 as a possible D gene (6 bases). The germline V gene has CDR1 SGHTA and CDR2 FQGTGA. This CDR3 contains 14 residues. Trimming took off 2 bases at V and 5 bases at J, with 12 bases between the two ends. CDR3 region: CASSLVGGVETQYF. The CDR3 nucleotides are TGTGCCAGCAGCTTAGTGGGAGGTGTCGAGACCCAGTACTTC. The variable domain in full, completed from reference TRBV7-3 and TRBJ2-5, reads GAGVSQTPSNKVTEKGKYVELRCDPISGHTALYWYRQSLGQGPEFLIYFQGTGAADDSGLPNDRFFAVRPEGSVSTLKIQRTERGDSAVYLCASSLVGGVETQYFGPGTRLLVL.

This rearrangement joins TRBV5-1 to TRBJ1-2, with D possibly being TRBD1 (5 bases). The V and J ends lost 3 bases and 2 bases respectively, with 8 bases between them. The germline V gene encodes CDR1 SGHRS and CDR2 YFSETQ. CDR3 length: 13 amino acids. The DNA of the CDR3 is TGCGCCAGCAGCTCGGGGGGGAACTATGGCTACACCTTC. It is translated as CASSSGGNYGYTF.

The chain combines TRBV2 with TRBJ1-2; D uncertain. V lost 8 bases and J lost 2, with 21 bases in between. This CDR3 region has 16 residues. Germline V gene data show CDR1 as SNHLY and CDR2 as FYNNEI. Here the CDR3 reads CASGRADYKPNYGYTF. The CDR3 nucleotides are TGTGCCAGCGGAAGGGCAGACTACAAACCAAACTATGGCTACACCTTC.